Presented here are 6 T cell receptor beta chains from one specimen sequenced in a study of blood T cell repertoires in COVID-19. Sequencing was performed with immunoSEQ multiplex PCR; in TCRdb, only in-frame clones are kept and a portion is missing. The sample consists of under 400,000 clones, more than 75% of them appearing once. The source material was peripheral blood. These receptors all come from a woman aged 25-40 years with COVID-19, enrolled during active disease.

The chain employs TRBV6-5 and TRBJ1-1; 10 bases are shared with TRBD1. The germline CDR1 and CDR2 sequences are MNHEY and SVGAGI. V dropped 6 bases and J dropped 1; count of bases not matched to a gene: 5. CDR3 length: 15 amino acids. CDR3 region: CASSDRGQENTEAFF. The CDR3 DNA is TGTGCCAGCAGCGACAGGGGGCAGGAGAACACTGAAGCTTTCTTT.

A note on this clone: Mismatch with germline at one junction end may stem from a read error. This CDR3 is CASNLDVGQGSEQYF. CDR3 nucleotides: TGCGCCAGCAACTTGGACGTCGGACAGGGAAGCGAGCAGTACTTC. This sequence joins TRBV5-1 and TRBJ2-7; 8 bases map to TRBD1. This CDR3 is built from 15 residues. Germline CDR1 reads SGHRS; CDR2 reads YFSETQ.

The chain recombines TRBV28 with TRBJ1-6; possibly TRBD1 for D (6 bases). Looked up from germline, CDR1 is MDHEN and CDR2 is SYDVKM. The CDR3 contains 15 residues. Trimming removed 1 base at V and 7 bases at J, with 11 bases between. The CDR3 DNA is TGTGCCAGCAGTTTATCCCCGGGACACAATTCACCCCTCCACTTT. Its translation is CASSLSPGHNSPLHF.

The CDR3 DNA reads TGTGCCAGCAGTCCTACAGGGGGAGGGACACCCGAGCAGTACTTC. This translates into CASSPTGGGTPEQYF. The chain employs TRBV28 and TRBJ2-7; weak D call: TRBD1 (8 bases). Germline V gene data show CDR1 as MDHEN and CDR2 as SYDVKM. The CDR3 extends over 15 amino acids. V gave up 5 bases and J gave up 6 bases, with 20 bases separating them.

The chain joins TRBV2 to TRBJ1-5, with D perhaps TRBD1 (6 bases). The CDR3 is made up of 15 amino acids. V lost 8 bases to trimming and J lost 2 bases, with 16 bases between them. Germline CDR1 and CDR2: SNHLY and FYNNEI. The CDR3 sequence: CASDKGGAGNQPQHF. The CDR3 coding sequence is TGTGCCAGCGATAAGGGGGGGGCGGGCAATCAGCCCCAGCATTTT. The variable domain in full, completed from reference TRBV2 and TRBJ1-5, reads EPEVTQTPSHQVTQMGQEVILRCVPISNHLYFYWYRQILGQKVEFLVSFYNNEISEKSEIFDDQFSVERPDGSNFTLKIRSTKLEDSAMYFCASDKGGAGNQPQHFGDGTRLSIL.

CDR3 amino acids: CASSTLGLQETQYF. The CDR3 DNA follows: TGTGCCAGCAGCACCCTGGGACTACAAGAGACCCAGTACTTC. This chain uses TRBV28 with TRBJ2-5; 7 bases fit TRBD2. The CDR3 covers 14 residues. The V and J ends lost 6 bases and 2 bases, in that order; junction bases with no gene match: 6. Per germline, CDR1 MDHEN and CDR2 SYDVKM.